This TCR beta chain was retrieved from a study of cytomegalovirus exposure and HLA in healthy donors (TCRdb year 2017). About the investigation overall: According to an earlier analysis of a few hundred of the donors, some 170 million T cells yielded roughly 110 million unique TCR beta sequences and about 300 Gb of sequence data. Typing coverage differed by locus: A, B, C, DRB1 and DQB1 were typed in about 629-630 donors, DQA1 in 500 to 550, DPA1 in nearly 610, and DPB1 in 450 to 490. Donor age, sex, ethnicity and CMV serostatus were compiled alongside the repertoire data. Every repertoire in the discovery cohort had been generated on one and the same sequencing platform. The genetic ancestry cluster associated with self-reported Caucasian donors included 81% of the 398 genotyped donors. The study aimed to test whether cataloging public T cell receptors could reveal signatures of past pathogen exposure. A separate validation cohort of more than 100 different subjects was used in addition to the approximately 670-subject first cohort. Roughly 300 gigabases of sequencing data and tens of millions of unique TCR sequences were included in an early release covering several hundred HLA-typed donors. To predict cytomegalovirus infection status, the study brought together high-throughput TCR immunosequencing, statistical association of individual TCRs with disease status, and machine learning. Using immunosequencing, the study profiled T cell repertoires from 550 to 750 subjects and related those repertoires to cytomegalovirus serostatus. In the later analysis, no new phenotypic data were used to find candidate immune exposures; instead, reliance was placed on TCR beta sequences and their occurrence across donors. In an earlier analysis of 500 to 650 of the donors, high-throughput TCR beta sequencing was used to judge whether each TCR beta V gene segment behaved as functional or pseudogenic. Roughly 5 DR-DQ haplotypes were handled as single units for association and clustering because linkage in the cohort was strong. A later genetic analysis took genome-wide SNP genotypes for about 55% of the roughly 670 donors and used that subset as a discovery cohort. In a later analysis, previously published TCR beta repertoires from 550 to 700 donors were re-analyzed and high-resolution HLA genotyping was added so that TCR occurrence patterns could be studied. Class I and class II HLA loci were covered by the typing at four-digit resolution. Among under 450 genotyped donors of the cohort, an average of around 240,000 unique TCR beta nucleotide sequences were sequenced per donor, approximately 20% of them non-productive. Beyond this particular receptor, the publication reports: In vitro tests confirmed that a few of the cytomegalovirus-associated TCR beta chains recognize cytomegalovirus antigens. A later analysis found that HLA-associated TCR beta chains were more clonally expanded and had lower generation probabilities than equally common non-associated chains. Correlated functional status among segregating V segments might be attributable to linkage disequilibrium, but an unknown experimental factor could not be ruled out. A later analysis reported that several top co-occurrence clusters appeared linked to parvovirus B19, influenza, CMV and Epstein-Barr virus. A later genetic analysis associated a missense DCLRE1C variant with V-gene and J-gene trimming of TCR beta chains, and an independent cohort replicated the association. Because counts were too low, seventeen rarely observed V segments, including chromosome 9 orphons, were left out of the earlier analysis of several hundred of the donors. The 87-base-pair reads could not distinguish some IMGT-functional V segments, including TRBV6-2 and TRBV6-3, so those segments were excluded. The study gave a list of more than 150 TCR beta chains associated with cytomegalovirus. For the cohort, immune exposure information was limited to CMV serostatus. A further reported finding was that TCR beta sequences accurately predicted the HLA-A and HLA-B alleles for most subjects in the first cohort. It was suggested by the authors that the approach could potentially be generalized to other disease states and immunological phenotypes. The sequencing pipeline was judged likely to have produced a cluster of highly shared sequence variants as a technical artifact. At a false discovery rate of 0.05, a later analysis linked under 20,000 TCR beta sequences to specific HLA alleles. Because HLA typing was missing for some donors at each locus, association tests included only the typed subset. An earlier analysis of 450 to 750 of the donors showed that most TCR beta V segments appeared in productive rearrangements either about 87% or about 30% of the time, which broadly matched IMGT annotations. Cytomegalovirus status was reported to be diagnosed by the classifier with high specificity and sensitivity in both the original and validation cohorts. In this cohort, only TCR beta chains were sequenced, and detectable features were limited by the absence of alpha or paired-chain data. Presence/absence analyses assumed roughly uniform sequencing depth across donors, an assumption that may not hold. Across donors, most TCR sequences were observed very rarely, whereas some public TCRs were present in many individuals. According to a later genetic analysis, donors in an Asian-associated ancestry cluster had fewer N-insertions in productive TCRs than the approximately 700-donor mean. When HLA alleles, especially DR and DQ, strongly co-occurred, TCR associations were difficult to assign to individual alleles. A later analysis found that TCR association rates varied across HLA loci, with DRB1 alleles showing the most associated TCRs and HLA-C alleles the fewest. A later analysis found that most CMV-associated TCR beta chains appeared HLA-restricted, with HLA associations seemingly driven largely by CMV exposure.

This clone was found once. Its specific antigen is unknown. Base quality data are lacking; no much larger clone is found one base away. The cohort was made up of approximately 700 healthy bone marrow donors. All cohort members were sampled while nominally healthy, although unrecorded immune exposures were likely present. The donor was CMV seronegative and belonged to the group of 352 seronegative cohort members. A peripheral blood sample was collected from each donor, and TCR beta sequencing was performed on peripheral blood mononuclear cells. The Qiagen DNeasy Blood Extraction Kit was used to extract genomic DNA from the blood cell samples. Libraries were prepared through the immunoSEQ multiplex PCR assay. For the multiplex PCR, a mixture combining 60 forward primers for TCR Vbeta segments and 13 reverse primers for TCR Jbeta segments was used. A multiplex PCR assay on genomic DNA amplified the CDR3 region of rearranged TCR beta genes. The amplified TCR beta libraries were sequenced on the Illumina HiSeq System as 87-base-pair reads. The authors' analysis ran thus. Across the 700 or so repertoires, a later analysis counted tens of millions of unique TCR beta chains, approximately 10 million of which were shared by at least two donors. Raw reads were error-corrected and collapsed into unique sequences with a nearest-neighbor algorithm that merged closely related sequences to remove PCR and sequencing errors. Alignment of CDR3 sequences to IMGT reference sequences was used to assign V, D and J gene segments. For a sequence to be retained, a match of at least six nucleotides to both a V gene segment and a J gene segment was required. A rearrangement was called productive if the CDR3 had no stop codons and remained in frame with V and J, and every other rearrangement was called non-productive. CDR3 was defined by IMGT convention, running from the second conserved V-encoded cysteine to the conserved J-encoded phenylalanine. In an earlier analysis of 587 of the donors, sequences lacking an unambiguous match to a single V gene segment were excluded. An earlier analysis of 550 to 650 of the donors classified V segments as functional when productive rearrangements were above 56.7% and as segregating when the standard deviation between donors was above 5%. A statistical classification framework was built to diagnose cytomegalovirus status from the catalog of TCR beta chain sequences. V and J gene assignment, in a later analysis, came from comparing TCR nucleotide sequences with IMGT/GENE-DB human TR gene sequences. A later analysis assigned CDR3 sequences and most-parsimonious VDJ recombination scenarios with the TCRdist pipeline. A later analysis defined each TCR beta chain by its CDR3 amino acid sequence plus V-gene family, and excluded reads lacking a unique V-gene family. In a later analysis, 500 to 700 highly shared, low-generation-probability nucleotide sequences were removed to address suspected cross-contamination and a sequencing artifact. A later analysis calculated a clonal expansion index for each public chain from normalized within-repertoire ranks of inferred template counts. In a later analysis, generation probabilities were computed using a VDJ recombination model fitted to out-of-frame rearrangements, and the results were checked against IGoR. Hypergeometric tests were used in a later analysis to score TCR-TCR, TCR-HLA and TCR-CMV co-occurrence, with a repertoire-size bias correction applied to the TCR pairs. A later analysis estimated false discovery rates by permuting HLA or CMV assignments 20 times. In a later analysis, co-occurring TCRs were grouped using DBSCAN, and TCRdist sequence similarity was added for clustering within HLA-allele-positive subsets. Repertoires with fewer than 30,000 or more than 120,000 public chains were left out of co-occurrence clustering, as were five repertoires with anomalous nucleotide sharing. TCRdb retrieved this table from immuneACCESS and kept in-frame rearrangements only. Not all clones are present; in checked studies, unresolved V genes account for under half, and no reason is known for the remainder. V, J and clone size are taken as reported in that table, and D and trimming were inferred from the DNA itself. The sample data list about 98,000 clones, and around two thirds of these were observed just once. Approximately 1.8% of the sample is in the top ten clones.

The junction shows trimming of 0 bases on V and 1 base on J, and the gene matches do not reach 4 bases of it. The CDR3 sequence holds 17 residues, the cysteine and phenylalanine included. The retained sequence is limited to the CDR3, 51 bases, with the frame set at the first base. Based on the germline V gene, the CDR1 and CDR2 sequences are SGHNT and YENEEA. This TCR came from a male donor in good health and CMV-seronegative. Recombination joined TRBV11-3 with TRBJ2-1; 9 central bases correspond to TRBD1. The source material was PBMCs. The sequenced DNA is TGTGCCAGCAGCTTAGACAACAGGGGGCATTCCTACAATGAGCAGTTCTTC. Its product reads: CASSLDNRGHSYNEQFF.